A selection of T cell receptor beta chains follows, all from one sample in a study of blood T cell repertoires in COVID-19. Assay used: immunoSEQ multiplex PCR; TCRdb lists only in-frame clones, some missing. The sample lists about 340,000 clones, more than 75% occurring once. What was sequenced was peripheral blood. All receptors come from a woman aged 45-60 years with COVID-19, enrolled during active disease. The conserved cysteine and the conserved F or W are not part of the CDR3 here. Fields, in order: V gene, J gene, CDR3 protein.

TRBV5-4	TRBJ2-7	ASTSGSLYEQY
TRBV12-2	TRBJ1-2	ASRLWGLYRANNYGYT
TRBV9	TRBJ2-1	ASSVRGYPLGNEQF
TRBV9	TRBJ2-1	ASSERAGVKF
TRBV29-1	TRBJ2-3	SVVVFLRERVGTDTQY
TRBV10-3	TRBJ2-7	AISGGTSGLPWEQY
TRBV24-1	TRBJ2-3	ATSDLGSRADTQY
TRBV19	TRBJ1-5	ASLDRTGANQPQH
TRBV19	TRBJ2-2	ASRTPGQGIIGELF
TRBV15	TRBJ1-1	ATSEGGRTEAF
TRBV6-5	TRBJ1-2	ASSYFVDSGYT
TRBV2	TRBJ2-5	ASRPEETQY
TRBV4-3	TRBJ2-1	ASSQELAGVVYNEQF
TRBV21-1	TRBJ2-7	ASLHRGEYPKQY
TRBV3-1/TRBV3-2	TRBJ1-6	ASSQDRASALH
TRBV7-9	TRBJ2-5	ASSPGTGGETQY
TRBV5-4	TRBJ2-2	ASSRRDGANTGELF
TRBV9	TRBJ2-1	ASSAQGGYNEQF
TRBV10-2	TRBJ2-7	ASGSLAYEQY
TRBV18	TRBJ2-2	ASSPWRQGNTGELF
TRBV5-1	TRBJ1-1	ASSLGDSTVEAF
TRBV7-2	TRBJ2-1	ASSLAGTSGSLNEQF